The rows below give T cell receptor beta chains drawn from one sample of a study of blood T cell repertoires in COVID-19. The repertoire was sequenced with immunoSEQ multiplex PCR; TCRdb's copy has only in-frame clones and lacks some. The data hold 140,000 to 150,000 clones, with approximately 80% observed a single time. Sequencing used PBMCs or T cells enriched from blood (not recorded which). The receptor source for this set is a woman in her thirties or forties who had recovered from COVID-19. Both conserved end residues are part of each CDR3. Each record gives: D gene, J gene, V gene, CDR3 protein. A D gene is named only where the DNA matches it firmly.

>TRBD2|TRBJ2-3|TRBV13
CASSSRGSGGTDTQYF
>TRBD1|TRBJ1-1|TRBV7-8
CASSLRGQVNTEAFF
>TRBD2|TRBJ2-5|TRBV11-2
CASSSGAGGQETQYF
>TRBD1|TRBJ2-5|TRBV5-1
CASSLQTGEVETQYF
>TRBD2|TRBJ2-3|TRBV6-6
CASSQASGANTDTQYF
>TRBD1|TRBJ1-2|TRBV5-1
CASSPTGGLDYGYTF
>TRBD2|TRBJ2-1|TRBV18
CASSDPTSNMNEQFF
>NA|TRBJ1-3|TRBV28
CAARQDEPGNTIYF
>NA|TRBJ2-4|TRBV30
CAWSHPPVAKNIQYF
>TRBD2|TRBJ2-2|TRBV4-2
CASSPRGVAGGLANTGELFF
>NA|TRBJ2-3|TRBV9
CASSVTDLSTDTQYF
>NA|TRBJ1-1|TRBV18
CASSPPQGPTEAFF
>NA|TRBJ1-5|TRBV7-8
CASSLLTLGYSNQPQHF
>TRBD1|TRBJ1-2|TRBV7-9
CASSRTGDGYTF
>TRBD2|TRBJ2-3|TRBV4-2
CASTDPSGGMHVNTQYF
>NA|TRBJ1-1|TRBV5-1
CASSLRGGGTEAFF
>NA|TRBJ2-7|TRBV15
CATSRGRGGAYEQYF
>NA|TRBJ2-7|TRBV5-1
CASSWTWQGSYEQYF
>NA|TRBJ2-7|TRBV18
CASSPQGTSYEQYF
>NA|TRBJ2-2|TRBV5-4
CASSLQGRYTGELFF
>NA|TRBJ2-1|TRBV4-1
CASSLGQGSYNEQFF
>NA|TRBJ1-4|TRBV4-1
CASSQGLGGNEKLFF
>NA|TRBJ2-3|TRBV9
CASSVSGSGPDTQYF
>NA|TRBJ1-1|TRBV12-5
CASGPAGRAEAFF
>NA|TRBJ2-7|TRBV21-1
CASSSGGSYEQYF
>TRBD2|TRBJ2-1|TRBV19
CASRGSGGYNEQFF
>NA|TRBJ2-1|TRBV21-1
CASTQGIQDGLAVRYNEQFF
>NA|TRBJ2-2|TRBV30
CAWRDNRVGNTGELFF
>TRBD2|TRBJ2-3|TRBV6-6
CASVPNGLAGDTQYF
>NA|TRBJ1-1|TRBV5-1
CASRDTLNTEAFF
>TRBD1|TRBJ2-1|TRBV9
CASSAGGQGYNEQFF
>NA|TRBJ2-5|TRBV7-6
CASSLGWAREETQYF
>TRBD1|TRBJ2-6|TRBV29-1
CSVANIFGTGTNSGANVLTF
>TRBD1|TRBJ2-3|TRBV18
CASSPTGGMTDTQYF
>TRBD2|TRBJ2-3|TRBV7-9
CASSEGGLAGGPHTQYF
>TRBD1|TRBJ1-2|TRBV2
CASSTLGQNYGYTF
>TRBD2|TRBJ2-2|TRBV15
CATSRSGGVSGELFF
>TRBD2|TRBJ2-7|TRBV11-2
CASSGRSGVAEQYF
>NA|TRBJ1-2|TRBV7-9
CASRPQGPFAGYTF
>NA|TRBJ1-4|TRBV9
CASSVDGEHEKLFF
>TRBD2|TRBJ2-1|TRBV7-9
CASSPVLAGDQAYNEQFF
>TRBD2|TRBJ2-3|TRBV4-2
CASSQDVSGGTSDTQYF
>TRBD2|TRBJ2-1|TRBV6-1
CASSDKGAGGYNEQFF
>TRBD1|TRBJ2-3|TRBV5-1
CASSLGGQGRDTQYF
>TRBD2|TRBJ2-3|TRBV6-1
CASSEGGLAAFTDTQYF
>NA|TRBJ2-7|TRBV11-1
CASSPRDGYSYEQYF
>TRBD1|TRBJ2-2|TRBV5-1
CASSRGQGANTGELFF
>NA|TRBJ2-3|TRBV3-1/TRBV3-2
CASSQVVQGGFTDTQYF
>TRBD1|TRBJ1-4|TRBV19
CASSWDRVNEKLFF
>TRBD2|TRBJ2-5|TRBV9
CASSGGRGGMETQYF
>NA|TRBJ1-5|TRBV6-6
CASSYEGHSNQPQHF
>TRBD2|TRBJ2-7|TRBV4-1
CASSQDAAGVVYEQYF
>TRBD1|TRBJ2-5|TRBV6-1
CASSEGGTGSETQYF